These 13 T cell receptor beta chains were sequenced from one sample in a study of T-cell reconstitution after alpha-beta-depleted transplantation in children (dated by TCRdb to 2016 to 2017). Libraries were made using PCR. For sequencing, an Illumina HiSeq 2500 was employed. TCR library preparation used molecular barcoding, with unique molecular identifiers applied to normalize quantification of the TCRbeta repertoire. TCRdb reprocessing: public reads trimmed at Q25 with fastp, clones called with MiXCR, in-frame beta chains kept. Rows are unified per CDR3 protein, each entry keeping the most common DNA and genes. This sample lists a few hundred thousand distinct CDR3 sequences; roughly a quarter were detected once. About 2.6% of the sample goes to the ten largest clones. Interpreted using the paper, the treatment or condition label stands for: allogeneic hematopoietic cell transplantation with graft depleted of TCRalphabeta T cells and CD19 B cells.

Source: PBMCs, taken before TCRalphabeta/CD19-depleted stem cell transplant. These receptors were obtained from a girl aged 2-10 years with Fanconi anemia, due to receive a stem cell transplant.

This clonotype was seen ten or more times. The CDR3: CASSTSNEQFF. CDR3 nucleotide sequence: TGTGCCAGCAGCACTAGCAATGAGCAGTTCTTC. This chain uses TRBV12-3 or TRBV12-4 with TRBJ2-1; the D gene is possibly TRBD2 (5 bases). Trimming shortened V by 6 bases and J by 6 bases, and 6 bases separated the two germline ends. The CDR3 extends over 11 amino acids.

V usage is TRBV5-8 and J usage is TRBJ2-7; possibly TRBD1 for D (6 bases). Germline V gene data show CDR1 as SGHTS and CDR2 as YDEGEE. The CDR3 loop spans 16 amino acids. Trimming took 5 bases from V and 0 from J, leaving 18 bases between them. Here the CDR3 DNA reads TGTGCCAGCAGGACACGGGACACCTGGAGCTCCTACGAGCAGTACTTC. The encoded protein is CASRTRDTWSSYEQYF. The variable domain in full, completed from reference TRBV5-8 and TRBJ2-7, reads EAGVTQSPTHLIKTRGQQATLRCSPISGHTSVYWYQQALGLGLQFLLWYDEGEERNRGNFPPRFSGRQFPNYSSELNVNALELEDSALYLCASRTRDTWSSYEQYFGPGTRLTVT.

This clonotype was counted ten times or more. This sequence joins TRBV20-1 and TRBJ2-1; TRBD2 aligns across 8 bases. CDR1 and CDR2 from the germline V gene are DFQATT and SNEGSKA (reference sequence). Trimming took 0 bases from V and 2 from J; bases not matched to a gene: 6. The CDR3 runs to 16 residues. The CDR3 loop is CSARDFSGEAYNEQFF. CDR3 nucleotide sequence: TGCAGTGCTAGAGACTTTAGCGGGGAGGCCTACAATGAGCAGTTCTTC.

This clonotype was observed many times. The gene calls are TRBV20-1 and TRBJ2-5; 8 positions agree with TRBD2. Trimming cost V 3 bases and J 4 bases; bases outside gene matches: 10. Germline V CDR1 and CDR2: DFQATT, SNEGSKA (reference sequence). CDR3 length: 15 residues. The CDR3 reads CSASRTSPIGETQYF. CDR3 bases: TGCAGTGCTAGTAGGACTAGCCCGATTGGAGAGACCCAGTACTTC.

This clonotype was seen a few times. The rearrangement links TRBV28 to TRBJ2-1; 7 bases match TRBD2. The germline V gene has CDR1 MDHEN and CDR2 SYDVKM. The J segment lost 2 bases and the V segment lost 0 bases, leaving 4 bases of the junction unmatched. The length of the CDR3 is 16 residues. In nucleotides, the CDR3 is TGTGCCAGCAGTTTATGGCGGGACTATCCCTACAATGAGCAGTTCTTC. It specifies CASSLWRDYPYNEQFF.

J is TRBJ2-1 and V is TRBV28; 7 positions match TRBD2. Germline CDR1 MDHEN, CDR2 SYDVKM. The CDR3 runs 15 residues. Germline trimming cut 8 bases from V and 12 bases from J; bases unmatched to any gene: 19. CDR3 in DNA: TGTGCCAGCGGCCCGGGGACTACAGCCGACAAGGGGCAGTTCTTC. This codes for CASGPGTTADKGQFF.

Only a few counts were recorded for this clonotype. This sequence joins TRBV4-2 and TRBJ2-7, with a tentative D call TRBD2 (5 bases). The germline CDR1 and CDR2 sequences are LGHNA and YNFKEQ. Trimming shortened V by 3 bases and J by 5 bases, and 17 bases separated the two germline ends. The CDR3 runs 15 residues. The CDR3 region is CASSQIRLTGNEQYF. The CDR3 bases are TGTGCCAGCAGCCAGATTCGGCTAACCGGGAACGAGCAGTACTTC.

This clonotype appeared many times. V is TRBV18 and J is TRBJ2-1; tentatively, D is TRBD2 (6 bases). The CDR3 sequence is 16 residues long. Germline V lookup: CDR1 KGHSH, CDR2 LQKENI. Trimming cost V 0 bases and J 7 bases, with 16 bases left between them. The CDR3 region has the DNA TGTGCCAGCTCACCACCGGCTAGCGTAGGTGGGAATGAGCAGTTCTTC. This gives the protein CASSPPASVGGNEQFF.

This clonotype was seen repeatedly, ten times or more. J is TRBJ2-5 and V is TRBV7-8; 15 positions agree with TRBD2. V lost 5 bases to trimming and J lost 2 bases; unmatched junction nucleotides: 9. The CDR3 spans 18 residues. Germline assignment: CDR1 SGHVS and CDR2 FQNEAQ. CDR3 residues: CASSKGTSGGRKQETQYF. In DNA, the CDR3 is TGTGCCAGCAGCAAAGGGACTAGCGGGGGGAGAAAACAAGAGACCCAGTACTTC.

This clonotype came up many times. The chain employs TRBV25-1 and TRBJ2-5, with D uncertain. This CDR3 comprises 13 residues. Germline CDR1 is MGHDK and CDR2 is SYGVNS. Deletions cut 0 bases from V and 3 bases from J, with 5 bases between. CDR3: CASSEYEEETQYF. In nucleotides, the CDR3 is TGTGCCAGCAGTGAATACGAGGAAGAGACCCAGTACTTC.

This clonotype was picked up many times. CDR3 sequence reads: CASSFIADSYNEQFF. CDR3 DNA: TGTGCCAGCAGTTTTATAGCGGACTCCTACAATGAGCAGTTCTTC. The rearrangement uses TRBV12-3 or TRBV12-4 and TRBJ2-1, with TRBD2 as a possible D gene (6 bases). Trimming took 3 bases from V and 0 from J, leaving 9 bases between them. The CDR3 length is 15 residues.

The chain recombines TRBV20-1 with TRBJ2-5; 8 positions match TRBD2. CDR3 size: 15 residues. Germline CDR1 is DFQATT and CDR2 is SNEGSKA (reference sequence). The V and J ends lost 3 bases and 5 bases, in that order; junction bases with no gene match: 11. The CDR3 bases are TGCAGTGCTAGCCAATCGGGGGGGACATTCGAGACCCAGTACTTC. This sequence encodes CSASQSGGTFETQYF.

The chain couples TRBV20-1 to TRBJ2-3, with a weak D call TRBD1 (6 bases). Germline CDR1 reads DFQATT; CDR2 reads SNEGSKA (reference sequence). Trimming stripped 1 base from V and 2 bases from J, with 10 bases between. CDR3 length: 14 amino acids. The CDR3 DNA is TGCAGTGCTAGAGCCCAGGGGAACACAGATACGCAGTATTTT. Translation gives CSARAQGNTDTQYF.